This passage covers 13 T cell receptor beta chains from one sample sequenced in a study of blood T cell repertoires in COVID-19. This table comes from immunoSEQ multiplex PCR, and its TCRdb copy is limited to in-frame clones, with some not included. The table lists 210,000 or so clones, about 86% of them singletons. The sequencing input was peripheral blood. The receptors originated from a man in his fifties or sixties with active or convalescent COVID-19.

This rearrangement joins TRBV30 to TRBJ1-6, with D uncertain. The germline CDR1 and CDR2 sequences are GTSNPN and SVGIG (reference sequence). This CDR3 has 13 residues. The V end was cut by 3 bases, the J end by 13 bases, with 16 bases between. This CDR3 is CAWRELREGPLHF. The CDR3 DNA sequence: TGTGCCTGGAGGGAACTAAGGGAGGGCCCCCTCCACTTT.

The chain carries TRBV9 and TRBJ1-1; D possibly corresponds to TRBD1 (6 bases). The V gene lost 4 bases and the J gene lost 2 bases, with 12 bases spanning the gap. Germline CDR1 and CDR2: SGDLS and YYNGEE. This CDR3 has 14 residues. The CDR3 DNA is TGTGCCAGCAGCTTTGGGACACCTAACACTGAAGCTTTCTTT. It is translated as CASSFGTPNTEAFF. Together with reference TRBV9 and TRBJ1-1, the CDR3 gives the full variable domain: DSGVTQTPKHLITATGQRVTLRCSPRSGDLSVYWYQQSLDQGLQFLIQYYNGEERAKGNILERFSAQQFPDLHSELNLSSLELGDSALYFCASSFGTPNTEAFFGQGTRLTVV.

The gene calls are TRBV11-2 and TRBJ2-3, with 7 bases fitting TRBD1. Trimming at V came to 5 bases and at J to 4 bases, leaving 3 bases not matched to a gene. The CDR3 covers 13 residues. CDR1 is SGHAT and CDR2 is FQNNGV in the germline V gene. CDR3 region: CASSTDRADTQYF. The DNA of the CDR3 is TGTGCCAGCAGCACAGACAGGGCAGATACGCAGTATTTT.

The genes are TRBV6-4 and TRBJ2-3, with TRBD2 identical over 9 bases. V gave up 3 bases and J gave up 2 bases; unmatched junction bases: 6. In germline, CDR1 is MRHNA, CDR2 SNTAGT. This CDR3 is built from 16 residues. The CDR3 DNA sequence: TGTGCCAGCAGTGAAGTAGCGGGAGATTCCACAGATACGCAGTATTTT. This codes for CASSEVAGDSTDTQYF.

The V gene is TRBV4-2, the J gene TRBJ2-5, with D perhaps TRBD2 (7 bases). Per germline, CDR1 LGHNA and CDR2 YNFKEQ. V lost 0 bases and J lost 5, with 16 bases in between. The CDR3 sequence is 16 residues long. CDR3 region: CASSQDLGGARETQYF. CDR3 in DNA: TGTGCCAGCAGCCAAGATTTAGGGGGGGCCCGGGAGACCCAGTACTTC.

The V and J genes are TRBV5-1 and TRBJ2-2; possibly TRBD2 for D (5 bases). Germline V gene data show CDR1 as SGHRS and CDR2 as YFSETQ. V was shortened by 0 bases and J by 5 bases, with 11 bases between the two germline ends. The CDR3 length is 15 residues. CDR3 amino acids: CASSLEGLKTGELFF. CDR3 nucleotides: TGCGCCAGCAGCTTGGAAGGACTTAAAACCGGGGAGCTGTTTTTT.

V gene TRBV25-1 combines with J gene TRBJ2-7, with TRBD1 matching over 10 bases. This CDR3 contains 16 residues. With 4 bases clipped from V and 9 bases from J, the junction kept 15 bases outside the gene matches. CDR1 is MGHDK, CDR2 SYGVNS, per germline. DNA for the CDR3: TGTGCCAGCAGTGGGATGGGACAGGGGCGCGTTTTCGGGCAGTACTTC. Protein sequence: CASSGMGQGRVFGQYF.

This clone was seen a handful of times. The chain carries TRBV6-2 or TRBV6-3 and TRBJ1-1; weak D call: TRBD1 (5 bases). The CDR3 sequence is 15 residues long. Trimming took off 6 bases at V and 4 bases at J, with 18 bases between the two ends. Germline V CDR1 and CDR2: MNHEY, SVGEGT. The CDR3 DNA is TGTGCCAGCAGCCCCAGGATTAGGACAAGCACTGAAGCTTTCTTT. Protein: CASSPRIRTSTEAFF.

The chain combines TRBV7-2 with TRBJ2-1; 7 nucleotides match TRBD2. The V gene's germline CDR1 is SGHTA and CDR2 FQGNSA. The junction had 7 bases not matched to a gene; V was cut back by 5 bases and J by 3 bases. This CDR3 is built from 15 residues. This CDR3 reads CASSAAGVGYNEQFF. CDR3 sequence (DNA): TGTGCCAGCAGCGCCGCGGGAGTGGGCTACAATGAGCAGTTCTTC.

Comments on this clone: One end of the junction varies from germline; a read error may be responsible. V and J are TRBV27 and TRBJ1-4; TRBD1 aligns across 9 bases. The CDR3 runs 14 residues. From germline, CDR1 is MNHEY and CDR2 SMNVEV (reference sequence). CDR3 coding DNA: TGTGCCAGCAGTTTAGACAGGGGGAATGGAAAACTGTTTTTT. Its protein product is CASSLDRGNGKLFF.

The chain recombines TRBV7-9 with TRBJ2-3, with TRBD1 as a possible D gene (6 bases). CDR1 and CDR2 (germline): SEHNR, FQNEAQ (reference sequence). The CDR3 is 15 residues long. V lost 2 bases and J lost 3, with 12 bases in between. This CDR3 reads CASSLTGWGTDTQYF. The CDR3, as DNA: TGTGCCAGCAGCTTAACAGGGTGGGGGACAGATACGCAGTATTTT.

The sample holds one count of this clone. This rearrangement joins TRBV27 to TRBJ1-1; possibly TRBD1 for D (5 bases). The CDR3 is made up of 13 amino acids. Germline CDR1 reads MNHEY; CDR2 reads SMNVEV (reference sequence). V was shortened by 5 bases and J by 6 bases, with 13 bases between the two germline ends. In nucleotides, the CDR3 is TGTGCCAGCAGTCCCGGCAGGGCCTCTGAAGCTTTCTTT. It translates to CASSPGRASEAFF.

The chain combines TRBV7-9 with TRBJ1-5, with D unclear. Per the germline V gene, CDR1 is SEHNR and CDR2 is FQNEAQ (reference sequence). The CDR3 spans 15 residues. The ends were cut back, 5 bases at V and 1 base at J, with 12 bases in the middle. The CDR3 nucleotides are TGTGCCAGCAGCGCCGGGCGGGGAAGCAATCAGCCCCAGCATTTT. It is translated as CASSAGRGSNQPQHF. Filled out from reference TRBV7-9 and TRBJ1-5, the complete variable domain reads DTGVSQNPRHKITKRGQNVTFRCDPISEHNRLYWYRQTLGQGPEFLTYFQNEAQLEKSRLLSDRFSAERPKGSFSTLEIQRTEQGDSAMYLCASSAGRGSNQPQHFGDGTRLSIL.